This T cell receptor (beta chain) stems from a study of blood T cell repertoires in COVID-19. About the research overall: COVID-19 samples from acute and convalescent phases originated in the United States, Italy and Spain. The cDNA or gDNA used as material had been derived from T cells, B-cell-depleted T cells, or PBMCs.

Methods used by the authors: For nucleated cells, counts were estimated from reference gene primer amplification. Assay used: immunoSEQ multiplex PCR; TCRdb lists only in-frame clones, some missing. V, J and clone size reflect that table, while D and trimming were determined from the DNA. The table shows 200,000 or so clones, with roughly nine tenths occurring only once. This clonotype originated in a middle-aged man with active or convalescent COVID-19. The sequencing input was peripheral blood.

CDR3 nucleotide sequence: TGCGCCAGCAGCCAAGAGACAGGGTACTCTGGGGCCAACGTCCTGACTTTC. Amino acid sequence: CASSQETGYSGANVLTF. The chain has TRBV4-1 and TRBJ2-6; 7 nucleotides align to TRBD1. CDR1 MGHRA and CDR2 YSYEKL come from the germline V gene. V trimming: 0 bases; J trimming: 0 bases; junction bases outside the gene matches: 2. There are 17 residues in the CDR3.